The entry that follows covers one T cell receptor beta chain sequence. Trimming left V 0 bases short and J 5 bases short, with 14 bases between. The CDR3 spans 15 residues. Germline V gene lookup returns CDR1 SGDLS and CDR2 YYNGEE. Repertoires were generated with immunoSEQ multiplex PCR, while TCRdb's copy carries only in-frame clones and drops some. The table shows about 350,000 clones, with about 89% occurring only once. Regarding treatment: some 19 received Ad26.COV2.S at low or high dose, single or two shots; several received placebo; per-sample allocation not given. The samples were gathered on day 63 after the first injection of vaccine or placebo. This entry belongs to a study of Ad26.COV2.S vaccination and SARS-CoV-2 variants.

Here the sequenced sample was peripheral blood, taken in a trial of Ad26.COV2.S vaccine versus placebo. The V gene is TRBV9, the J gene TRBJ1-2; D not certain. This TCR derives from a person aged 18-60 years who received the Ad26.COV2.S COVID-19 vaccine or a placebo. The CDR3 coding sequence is TGTGCCAGCAGCGTAGACGACGGAGGGATTTATGGCTACACCTTC. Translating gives CASSVDDGGIYGYTF.